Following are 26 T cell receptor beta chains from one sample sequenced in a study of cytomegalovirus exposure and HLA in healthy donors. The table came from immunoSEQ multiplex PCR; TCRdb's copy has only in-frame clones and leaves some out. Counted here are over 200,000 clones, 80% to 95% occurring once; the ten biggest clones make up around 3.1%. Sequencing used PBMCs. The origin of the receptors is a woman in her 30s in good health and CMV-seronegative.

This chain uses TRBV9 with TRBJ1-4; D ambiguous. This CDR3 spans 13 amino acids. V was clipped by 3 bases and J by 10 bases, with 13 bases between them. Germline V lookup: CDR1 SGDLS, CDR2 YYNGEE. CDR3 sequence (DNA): TGTGCCAGCAGCGCCGGCGACGCAGGAAAACTGTTTTTT. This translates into CASSAGDAGKLFF.

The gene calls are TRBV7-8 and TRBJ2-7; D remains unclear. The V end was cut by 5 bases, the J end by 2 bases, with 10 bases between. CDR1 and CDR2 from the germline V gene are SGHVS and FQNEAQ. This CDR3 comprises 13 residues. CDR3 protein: CASSQGSAYEQYF. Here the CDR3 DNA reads TGTGCCAGCAGCCAAGGATCTGCCTACGAGCAGTACTTC.

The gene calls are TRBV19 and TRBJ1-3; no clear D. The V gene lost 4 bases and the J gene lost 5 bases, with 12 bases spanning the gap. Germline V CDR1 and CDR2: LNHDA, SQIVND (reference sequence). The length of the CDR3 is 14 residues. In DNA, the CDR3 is TGTGCCAGTAGTACCACGGACGGAAGAAACACCATATATTTT. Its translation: CASSTTDGRNTIYF.

CDR3 nucleotide sequence: TGTGCCAGCAGCCCAGGGGCTGGGACAGGGGACGAGCAGTACTTC. Encoded protein: CASSPGAGTGDEQYF. V gene TRBV11-2 combines with J gene TRBJ2-7; 10 bases fit TRBD1. The V segment lost 5 bases and the J segment 5 bases; nucleotides outside the gene matches: 9. Germline V lookup: CDR1 SGHAT, CDR2 FQNNGV. This CDR3 spans 15 amino acids.

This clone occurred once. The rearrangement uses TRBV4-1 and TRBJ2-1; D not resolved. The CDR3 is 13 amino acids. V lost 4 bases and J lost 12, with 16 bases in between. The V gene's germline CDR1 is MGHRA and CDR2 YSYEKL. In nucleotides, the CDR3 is TGCGCCAGCAGCCTTGCACCCGTGGGATTGCAGTTCTTC. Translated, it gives CASSLAPVGLQFF.

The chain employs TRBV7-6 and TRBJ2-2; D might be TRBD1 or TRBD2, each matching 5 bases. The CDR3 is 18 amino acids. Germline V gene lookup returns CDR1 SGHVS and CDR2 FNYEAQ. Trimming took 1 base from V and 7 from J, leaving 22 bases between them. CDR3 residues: CASSLGPGASLALGELFF. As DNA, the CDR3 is TGTGCCAGCAGCTTAGGGCCCGGGGCCTCCCTTGCACTCGGGGAGCTGTTTTTT.

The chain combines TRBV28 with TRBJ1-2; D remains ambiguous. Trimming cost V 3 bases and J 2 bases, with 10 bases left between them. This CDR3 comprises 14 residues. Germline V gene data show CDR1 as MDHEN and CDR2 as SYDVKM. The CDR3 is CASSLEGANYGYTF. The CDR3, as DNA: TGTGCCAGCAGTTTGGAGGGCGCGAACTATGGCTACACCTTC.

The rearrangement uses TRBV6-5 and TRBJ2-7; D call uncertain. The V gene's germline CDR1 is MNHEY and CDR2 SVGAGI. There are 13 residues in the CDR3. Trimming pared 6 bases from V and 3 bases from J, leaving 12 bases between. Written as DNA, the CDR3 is TGTGCCAGCAGCCATGACTTTAACTACGAGCAGTACTTC. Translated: CASSHDFNYEQYF.

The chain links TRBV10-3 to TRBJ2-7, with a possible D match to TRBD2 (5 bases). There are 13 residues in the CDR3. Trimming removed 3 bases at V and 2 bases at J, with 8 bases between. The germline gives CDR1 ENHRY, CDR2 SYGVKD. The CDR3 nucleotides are TGTGCCATCAGTGAAAAGGGAGCCTACGAGCAGTACTTC. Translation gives CAISEKGAYEQYF.

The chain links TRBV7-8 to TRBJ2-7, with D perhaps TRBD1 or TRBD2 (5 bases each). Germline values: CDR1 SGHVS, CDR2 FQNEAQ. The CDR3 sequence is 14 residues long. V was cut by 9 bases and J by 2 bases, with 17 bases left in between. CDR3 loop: CASSAGTPTYEQYF. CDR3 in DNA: TGTGCCAGTTCAGCCGGGACCCCAACCTACGAGCAGTACTTC.

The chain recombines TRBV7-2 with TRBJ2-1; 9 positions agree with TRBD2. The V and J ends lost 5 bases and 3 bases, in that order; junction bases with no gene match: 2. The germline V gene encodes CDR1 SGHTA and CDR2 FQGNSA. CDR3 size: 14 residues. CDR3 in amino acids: CASSELAGYNEQFF. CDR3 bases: TGTGCCAGCAGCGAACTAGCGGGCTACAATGAGCAGTTCTTC.

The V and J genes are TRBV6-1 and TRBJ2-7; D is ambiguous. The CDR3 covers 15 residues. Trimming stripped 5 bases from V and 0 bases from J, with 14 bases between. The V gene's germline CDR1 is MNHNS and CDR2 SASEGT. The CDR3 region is CASSPQATSSYEQYF. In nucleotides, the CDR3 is TGTGCCAGCAGTCCCCAAGCGACGAGCTCCTACGAGCAGTACTTC.

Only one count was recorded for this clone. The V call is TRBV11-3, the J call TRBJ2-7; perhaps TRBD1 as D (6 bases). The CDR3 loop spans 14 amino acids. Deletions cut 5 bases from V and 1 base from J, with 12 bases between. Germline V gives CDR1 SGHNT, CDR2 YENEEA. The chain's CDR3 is CASSPYRDSYEQYF. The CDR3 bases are TGTGCCAGCAGCCCTTACAGGGATTCCTACGAGCAGTACTTC.

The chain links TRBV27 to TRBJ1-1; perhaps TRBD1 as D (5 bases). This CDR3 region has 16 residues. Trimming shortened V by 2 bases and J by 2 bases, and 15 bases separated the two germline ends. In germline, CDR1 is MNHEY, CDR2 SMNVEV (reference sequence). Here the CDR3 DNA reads TGTGCCAGCAGTTTAGGTATGGGGGTTCTTAACACTGAAGCTTTCTTT. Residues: CASSLGMGVLNTEAFF.

CDR3 nucleotides: TGTGCCGGGACCCTAGCGGGAACCTACGAGCAGTACTTC. Encoded protein: CAGTLAGTYEQYF. The chain recombines TRBV30 with TRBJ2-7, with TRBD2 identical over 9 bases. Germline V gene data show CDR1 as GTSNPN and CDR2 as SVGIG (reference sequence). The V gene end was trimmed by 8 bases and the J gene end by 2 bases; junction bases not matched to a gene: 7. The CDR3 totals 13 residues. Complete variable domain (other parts from reference TRBV30 and TRBJ2-7): SQTIHQWPATLVQPVGSPLSLECTVEGTSNPNLYWYRQAAGRGLQLLFYSVGIGQISSEVPQNLSASRPQDRQFILSSKKLLLSDSGFYLCAGTLAGTYEQYFGPGTRLTVT.

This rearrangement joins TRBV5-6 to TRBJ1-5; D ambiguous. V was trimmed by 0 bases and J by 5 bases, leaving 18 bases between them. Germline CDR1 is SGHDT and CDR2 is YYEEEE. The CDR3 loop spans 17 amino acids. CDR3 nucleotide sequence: TGTGCCAGCAGCTTGGGCTCTTGGGGTTACGTGGATCAGCCCCAGCATTTT. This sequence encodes CASSLGSWGYVDQPQHF.

The CDR3 spells CASSSGGPGTEAFF. DNA of the CDR3: TGTGCCAGCAGTTCAGGGGGCCCTGGCACTGAAGCTTTCTTT. The chain employs TRBV6-6 and TRBJ1-1; 8 bases fit TRBD1. The CDR3 has 14 amino acids. Germline loops: CDR1 MNHNY, CDR2 SVGAGI (reference sequence). The V segment lost 4 bases and the J segment 4 bases; nucleotides outside the gene matches: 5.

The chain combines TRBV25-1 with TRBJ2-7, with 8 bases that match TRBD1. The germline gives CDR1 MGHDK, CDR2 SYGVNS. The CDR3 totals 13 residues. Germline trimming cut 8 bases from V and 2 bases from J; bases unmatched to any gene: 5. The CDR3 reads CASATGAAYEQYF. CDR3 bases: TGTGCCAGCGCGACAGGGGCAGCCTACGAGCAGTACTTC.

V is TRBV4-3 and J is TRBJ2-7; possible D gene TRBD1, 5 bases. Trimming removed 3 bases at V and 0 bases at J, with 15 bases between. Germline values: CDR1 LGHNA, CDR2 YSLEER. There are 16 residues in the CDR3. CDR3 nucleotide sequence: TGCGCCAGCAGCCAGCCCGGTCAGGGCTTCTCCTACGAGCAGTACTTC. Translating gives CASSQPGQGFSYEQYF.

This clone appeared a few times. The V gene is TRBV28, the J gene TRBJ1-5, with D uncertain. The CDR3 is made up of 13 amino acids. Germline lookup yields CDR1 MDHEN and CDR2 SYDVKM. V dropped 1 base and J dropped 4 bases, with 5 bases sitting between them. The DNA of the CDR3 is TGTGCCAGCAGTTTATTAGGGAATCAGCCCCAGCATTTT. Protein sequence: CASSLLGNQPQHF.

DNA of the CDR3: TGTGCCAGCAGCTTAGAAAGCGGGTGGTTGACAGATACGCAGTATTTT. Protein sequence: CASSLESGWLTDTQYF. The chain is built from TRBV11-2 and TRBJ2-3, with D maybe TRBD2 (6 bases). The CDR3 is 16 residues long. V was shortened by 0 bases and J by 3 bases, with 13 bases between the two germline ends. Germline V lookup: CDR1 SGHAT, CDR2 FQNNGV.

CDR3 nucleotide sequence: TGTGCCAGCAGTTTACATGTGAACACTGAAGCTTTCTTT. It yields the protein CASSLHVNTEAFF. This chain connects TRBV27 to TRBJ1-1, with D unclear. This CDR3 contains 13 residues. The V and J ends lost 2 bases and 0 bases respectively, with 4 bases between them. The germline gives CDR1 MNHEY, CDR2 SMNVEV (reference sequence).

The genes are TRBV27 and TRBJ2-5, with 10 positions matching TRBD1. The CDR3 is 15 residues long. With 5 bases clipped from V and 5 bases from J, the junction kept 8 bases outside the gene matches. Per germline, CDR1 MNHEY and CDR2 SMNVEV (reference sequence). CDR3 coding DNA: TGTGCCAGCAGTCCTACGACAGGGGGCTCCGAGACCCAGTACTTC. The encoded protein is CASSPTTGGSETQYF.

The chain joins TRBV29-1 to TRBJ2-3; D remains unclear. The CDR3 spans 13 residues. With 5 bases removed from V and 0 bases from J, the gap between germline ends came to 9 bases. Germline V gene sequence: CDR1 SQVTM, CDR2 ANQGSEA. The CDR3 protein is CSVLGSSTDTQYF. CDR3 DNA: TGCAGCGTTCTCGGTTCTAGCACAGATACGCAGTATTTT.

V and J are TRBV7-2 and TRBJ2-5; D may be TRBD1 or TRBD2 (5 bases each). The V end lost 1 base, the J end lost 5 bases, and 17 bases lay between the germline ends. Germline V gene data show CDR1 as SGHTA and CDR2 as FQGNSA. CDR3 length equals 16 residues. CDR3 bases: TGTGCCAGCAGCTTAGAGAGAAGGGACGCGCGGGAGACCCAGTACTTC. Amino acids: CASSLERRDARETQYF. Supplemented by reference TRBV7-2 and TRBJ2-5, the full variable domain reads GAGVSQSPSNKVTEKGKDVELRCDPISGHTALYWYRQSLGQGLEFLIYFQGNSAPDKSGLPSDRFSAERTGGSVSTLTIQRTQQEDSAVYLCASSLERRDARETQYFGPGTRLLVL.

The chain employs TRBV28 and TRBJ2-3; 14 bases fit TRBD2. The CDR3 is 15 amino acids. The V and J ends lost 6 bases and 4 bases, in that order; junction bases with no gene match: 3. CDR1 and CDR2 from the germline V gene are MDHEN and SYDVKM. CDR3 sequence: CASRETSGRADTQYF. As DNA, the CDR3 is TGTGCCAGCAGGGAGACTAGCGGGAGGGCAGATACGCAGTATTTT.